The source of this T cell receptor beta chain is a study of T-cell reconstitution after alpha-beta-depleted transplantation in children. Study-level points and caveats: The origin of alpha-beta T cells about two months after transplant was reportedly several hundred expanded graft clones. At one year after transplant, newly produced T cells mostly accounted for T-cell counts and diversity. There were some patients whose high TCRbeta diversity at day 60 came from surviving recipient T cells and thymic progenitors.

It was with unique molecular identifiers that the TCRbeta library was prepared. MiXCR, run by TCRdb on the PCR reads, gives a single entry per CDR3 protein. The data hold 250,000 to 400,000 distinct CDR3 sequences, with approximately 20% observed a single time. In the case of this clonotype: Its specificity is unknown.

V was pared by 7 bases and J by 9 bases, with 16 bases of the junction left unmatched. This CDR3 is built from 15 residues. Germline-derived CDR1 and CDR2 are SQVTM and ANQGSEA. The sequencing used PBMCs, mostly from graft donor cells, collected 180 days after TCRalphabeta/CD19-depleted stem cell transplant. This rearrangement joins TRBV29-1 to TRBJ2-4; 9 bases are a match to TRBD2. The TCR was taken from a male patient between 5 and 17 years old who had a stem cell transplant for acute lymphoblastic leukemia, so the T cells may come from the graft donor. The CDR3 spells CSARDWPGTSSIQYF. CDR3 coding DNA: TGCAGCGCCAGGGATTGGCCCGGGACTAGCAGCATTCAGTACTTC.